The rows below give T cell receptor beta chains drawn from one sample of a study of CD8+ T cells in alopecia areata. Sequencing used immunoSEQ multiplex PCR; TCRdb keeps in-frame clones, though not all of them. The profile shows around 270,000 clones, roughly 60% of them singletons. The input for sequencing was CD4+ T cells sorted from blood, taken at week 24, from a patient treated with tofacitinib. The receptors were sampled from a human donor with alopecia areata. The CDR3 runs from the conserved cysteine through the conserved F or W. The D gene is left open where the match is weak. Only some rows state a clone size, as once, few, many or a class for expanded clones.

j_call	d_call	clone_size	v_call	cdr3_aa	cdr3_nt
TRBJ2-1	.	few	TRBV7-2	CASSQGWGPRGEQFF	TGTGCCAGCAGTCAGGGATGGGGGCCCCGCGGAGAGCAGTTCTTC
TRBJ1-6	.	.	TRBV30	CAWSVFFRARDSPLHF	TGTGCCTGGAGTGTATTCTTCCGGGCTCGGGATTCACCCCTCCACTTT
TRBJ2-7	TRBD1	.	TRBV5-4	CASSSRDREVVQYF	TGTGCCAGCAGCTCCCGGGACAGGGAAGTAGTGCAGTACTTC
TRBJ2-5	.	few	TRBV23-1	CASTNRTDSRQETQYF	TGCGCCAGCACTAACAGGACAGATTCACGCCAAGAGACCCAGTACTTC
TRBJ2-1	.	once	TRBV9	CASSTGSNEQFF	TGTGCCAGCAGCACCGGGAGTAATGAGCAGTTCTTC
TRBJ2-4	.	.	TRBV5-1	CASSLAGTEEVEYF	TGCGCCAGCAGCTTGGCCGGGACTGAAGAGGTGGAGTACTTC
TRBJ2-7	TRBD2	.	TRBV6-5	CASSLISGGAYEQYF	TGTGCCAGCAGCCTAATTAGCGGGGGGGCTTACGAGCAGTACTTC
TRBJ1-5	TRBD1	.	TRBV18	CASSPRPGQQRSGINQPQHF	TGTGCCAGCTCACCTCGACCGGGACAGCAGAGATCTGGGATCAATCAGCCCCAGCATTTT
TRBJ1-4	.	few	TRBV4-1	CASSQETGEKLFF	TGCGCCAGCAGCCAAGAAACGGGGGAAAAACTGTTTTTT
TRBJ2-5	TRBD2	once	TRBV28	CATGLAGKETQYF	TGTGCCACTGGACTAGCGGGGAAAGAGACCCAGTACTTC
TRBJ1-6	.	.	TRBV15	CATSIGQSSPLHF	TGTGCCACCAGCATAGGACAGAGTTCACCCCTCCACTTT
TRBJ1-1	.	few	TRBV14	CASAGGRYTEAFF	TGTGCCAGCGCGGGGGGCAGATACACTGAAGCTTTCTTT
TRBJ1-2	.	.	TRBV5-6	CASSFQGIERRYGYTF	TGTGCCAGCAGCTTCCAGGGAATCGAGCGTCGGTATGGCTACACCTTC
TRBJ1-1	.	.	TRBV7-2	CASSLVRLNTEAFF	TGTGCCAGCAGCTTAGTCAGGCTGAACACTGAAGCTTTCTTT
TRBJ1-2	TRBD1	.	TRBV6-5	CASSYSGQGWGYTF	TGTGCCAGCAGTTACTCGGGACAGGGGTGGGGCTACACCTTC
TRBJ2-5	.	.	TRBV27	CASSPRHPQETQYF	TGTGCCAGCAGTCCACGACACCCGCAAGAGACCCAGTACTTC
TRBJ1-2	TRBD1	.	TRBV30	CAWRPGQGDGYTF	TGTGCCTGGAGGCCGGGACAGGGAGATGGCTACACCTTC
TRBJ2-7	TRBD1	.	TRBV28	CASRPGTGTYEQYF	TGTGCCAGCAGACCCGGGACAGGGACCTACGAGCAGTACTTC
TRBJ2-3	TRBD2	.	TRBV29-1	CSGFSGGSDTQYF	TGCAGCGGTTTCAGCGGGGGATCAGATACGCAGTATTTT
TRBJ1-2	TRBD1	.	TRBV7-9	CASSPPPQGAIDYGYTF	TGTGCCAGCAGCCCACCGCCACAGGGGGCAATTGACTATGGCTACACCTTC
TRBJ2-7	.	.	TRBV9	CASSVAYEQYF	TGTGCCAGCAGCGTAGCTTACGAGCAGTACTTC
TRBJ2-3	.	once	TRBV25-1	CASSAPVLTDTQYF	TGTGCCAGCAGCGCCCCAGTGCTCACAGATACGCAGTATTTT
TRBJ2-7	.	many	TRBV10-3	CAISAEPGGSYEQYF	TGTGCCATCAGTGCCGAGCCGGGTGGCTCCTACGAGCAGTACTTC
TRBJ2-3	.	few	TRBV11-2	CASSRTGGTDTQYF	TGTGCCAGCAGCCGCACGGGGGGCACAGATACGCAGTATTTT
TRBJ1-1	.	.	TRBV29-1	CSVEDRVGNTEAFF	TGCAGCGTTGAAGACAGGGTGGGGAACACTGAAGCTTTCTTT
TRBJ2-7	TRBD1	.	TRBV19	CASMPQGAGYHEQYF	TGTGCCAGTATGCCCCAGGGGGCGGGCTACCACGAGCAGTACTTC
TRBJ1-1	.	.	TRBV19	CASSYPMGSDMNTEAFF	TGTGCCAGTAGTTATCCGATGGGCAGCGATATGAACACTGAAGCTTTCTTT
TRBJ1-1	.	.	TRBV7-6	CASSPGNLNTEAFF	TGTGCCAGCAGTCCTGGAAACTTGAACACTGAAGCTTTCTTT
TRBJ1-5	.	.	TRBV6-1	CASRTNSNQPQHF	TGTGCCAGCAGGACCAATAGCAATCAGCCCCAGCATTTT
TRBJ1-3	.	many	TRBV2	CASTRSGNTIYF	TGTGCCAGCACTCGCTCTGGAAACACCATATATTTT
TRBJ2-6	.	.	TRBV30	CAWSGRQFSGANVLTF	TGTGCCTGGAGTGGTAGACAGTTCTCTGGGGCCAACGTCCTGACTTTC
TRBJ2-5	TRBD1	.	TRBV29-1	CSVATGGQETQYF	TGCAGCGTTGCGACAGGGGGCCAAGAGACCCAGTACTTC
TRBJ2-2	.	.	TRBV30	CAWSIRVGAGELFF	TGTGCCTGGAGTATCAGGGTTGGCGCCGGGGAGCTGTTTTTT
TRBJ1-4	TRBD1	.	TRBV30	CAWFNPQGVNEKLFF	TGTGCCTGGTTTAACCCACAGGGGGTTAATGAAAAACTGTTTTTT
TRBJ1-4	TRBD1	few	TRBV28	CASSPSTGGREKLFF	TGTGCCAGCAGTCCCTCGACAGGGGGAAGAGAAAAACTGTTTTTT
TRBJ1-6	.	once	TRBV27	CASSRTAYNSPLHF	TGTGCCAGCAGCCGGACAGCGTATAATTCACCCCTCCACTTT
TRBJ1-2	.	once	TRBV5-4	CASSIQGVRGYTF	TGTGCCAGCAGCATACAGGGCGTTAGGGGCTACACCTTC
TRBJ2-7	TRBD2	.	TRBV7-2	CASSLTSDYEQYF	TGTGCCAGCAGCTTGACTAGCGACTACGAGCAGTACTTC
TRBJ2-5	.	.	TRBV7-9	CASSSPTGQETQYF	TGTGCCAGCAGCTCCCCGACAGGCCAAGAGACCCAGTACTTC
TRBJ2-6	TRBD2	.	TRBV5-1	CASSWTSGDSGANVLTF	TGCGCCAGCAGCTGGACTAGCGGGGACTCTGGGGCCAACGTCCTGACTTTC